This is a list of T cell receptor beta chains from one sample in a study of blood T cells in healthy people across ages. Each CDR3 protein gets one entry after TCRdb re-called the 5' RACE reads with MiXCR. The sample lists about 800,000 distinct CDR3 sequences, around 25% seen once, with 3% to 4.5% in the top ten. The sample was also reused in another study, on T cells of mothers and their children.

The sequenced material came from blood. The origin of the receptors is a boy aged 5-17 years in good health. Both conserved end residues are part of each CDR3. The D gene is left open where the match is weak. Only part of the rows carry a size: once, few, many, or a class if the clone is expanded.

J gene,CDR3 length,V gene,clone size,D gene,CDR3 DNA,CDR3 protein
TRBJ2-5,16,TRBV7-2,many,TRBD2,TGTGCCAGCAGCTTAGGCCTAGCGGGAGCCCAAGAGACCCAGTACTTC,CASSLGLAGAQETQYF
TRBJ2-1,16,TRBV6-6,few,TRBD1,TGTGCCAGCAGTCACCAGGGACAGGACTACAACAATGAGCAGTTCTTC,CASSHQGQDYNNEQFF
TRBJ2-7,14,TRBV28,few,TRBD1,TGTGCCAGCAGTCCAGGGACAGGGTATAACGAGCAGTACTTC,CASSPGTGYNEQYF
TRBJ2-7,14,TRBV10-3,few,TRBD1,TGTGCCATCAGTCCGACAGGGGGGTCCTACGAGCAGTACTTC,CAISPTGGSYEQYF
TRBJ2-3,17,TRBV5-5,once,TRBD2,TGTGCCAGCAGCTTAGGGACTAGCGGGAGGGCCTCAGATACGCAGTATTTT,CASSLGTSGRASDTQYF
TRBJ2-1,16,TRBV5-1,.,.,TGCGCCAGCAGCTTGGGACAGGCCCCGGACTACAATGAGCAGTTCTTC,CASSLGQAPDYNEQFF
TRBJ2-7,15,TRBV2,few,TRBD1,TGTGCCAGCGAAGACCGGGACAGGGGGTTATACGAGCAGTACTTC,CASEDRDRGLYEQYF
TRBJ2-7,12,TRBV6-2/TRBV6-3,few,.,TGTGCCAGCAGACGCCGGGACACCGAGCAGTACTTC,CASRRRDTEQYF
TRBJ2-1,16,TRBV4-2,.,TRBD1,TGTGCCAGCAGCCTCGCCGACAGGGGGCTCTACAATGAGCAGTTCTTC,CASSLADRGLYNEQFF
TRBJ2-5,15,TRBV9,few,TRBD1,TGTGCCAGCAGCGCGGGGACAGGGAAAGAAGAGACCCAGTACTTC,CASSAGTGKEETQYF
TRBJ2-7,16,TRBV4-1,few,TRBD2,TGCGCCAGCAGCCAACGACTAGCGGACAGCTCCTACGAGCAGTACTTC,CASSQRLADSSYEQYF
TRBJ2-1,15,TRBV5-1,few,.,TGCGCCAGCAGCTTAGACAGCCCCTCCTACAATGAGCAGTTCTTC,CASSLDSPSYNEQFF
TRBJ2-1,13,TRBV24-1,few,.,TGTGCCACCAGTGATTTACAGGTTGGCGAGCAGTTCTTC,CATSDLQVGEQFF
TRBJ1-6,13,TRBV2,.,.,TGTGCCAGCTTTCCGGGGGAGTTTTCACCCCTCCACTTT,CASFPGEFSPLHF
TRBJ1-5,15,TRBV12-3/TRBV12-4,few,TRBD1,TGTGCCAGCAGTGCCGACAGGGCCCCCAATCAGCCCCAGCATTTT,CASSADRAPNQPQHF
TRBJ2-2,15,TRBV6-5,few,.,TGTGCCAGCGGAGGAGTGGGTGGCGGCTCCGGGGAGCTGTTTTTT,CASGGVGGGSGELFF